These 3 T cell receptor beta chains originate from one sample sequenced in a study of technical replicates of blood from several donors. Sequencing was performed with immunoSEQ multiplex PCR; in TCRdb, only in-frame clones are kept and a portion is missing. The sample consists of over 75,000 clones, approximately 97% of them appearing once. The specimen was T cells isolated from PBMCs. Source of these receptors: a human donor in good health.

The count of this clone is one. The chain has TRBV2 and TRBJ1-5, with D perhaps TRBD1 (6 bases). This CDR3 comprises 14 residues. The V gene lost 1 base and the J gene lost 4 bases, with 8 bases spanning the gap. The germline gives CDR1 SNHLY, CDR2 FYNNEI. Written as DNA, the CDR3 is TGTGCCAGCAGTGAAGAAGGGGGAAATCAGCCCCAGCATTTT. Translation: CASSEEGGNQPQHF.

V gene TRBV2 combines with J gene TRBJ1-5; 10 bases agree with TRBD1. Trimming took 1 base from V and 2 from J; bases not matched to a gene: 11. CDR3 length: 19 residues. Germline CDR1 is SNHLY and CDR2 is FYNNEI. The CDR3 sequence: CASSEEKDRGIRGNQPQHF. Written as DNA, the CDR3 is TGTGCCAGCAGTGAAGAGAAGGACAGGGGGATTAGAGGCAATCAGCCCCAGCATTTT.

The chain uses TRBV10-3 and TRBJ1-2; 10 nucleotides agree with TRBD1. V trimming: 2 bases; J trimming: 7 bases; junction bases outside the gene matches: 4. Germline lookup yields CDR1 ENHRY and CDR2 SYGVKD. The CDR3 is 14 amino acids. The CDR3 region has the DNA TGTGCCATCAGTGAGCGGGACAGGGGAGCTGGCTACACCTTC. Amino acids: CAISERDRGAGYTF.